Included here is one T cell receptor beta chain sequence, with context. CDR1 is MDHEN and CDR2 is SYDVKM in the germline V gene. V trimming: 4 bases; J trimming: 8 bases; junction bases outside the gene matches: 7. This CDR3 contains 14 residues. Treatment given: preoperative locoregional IRX-2 cytokine immunotherapy. Patients received preoperative, locoregional IRX-2 cytokine immunotherapy in a phase Ib study. Clones were sequenced by immunoSEQ multiplex PCR, and TCRdb holds only the in-frame ones, with some missing. The sample consists of about 23,000 clones, around 87% of them appearing once. The source of the sample is a study of preoperative IRX-2 immunotherapy in early breast cancer.

The source was tumor tissue, collected after IRX-2 immunotherapy. This TCR was sampled from a human donor with breast cancer. The chain carries TRBV28 and TRBJ1-4; 7 bases agree with TRBD1. The CDR3 sequence: CASSSGTVKEKLFF. The CDR3 region has the DNA TGTGCCAGCAGTTCCGGGACAGTCAAAGAAAAACTGTTTTTT.